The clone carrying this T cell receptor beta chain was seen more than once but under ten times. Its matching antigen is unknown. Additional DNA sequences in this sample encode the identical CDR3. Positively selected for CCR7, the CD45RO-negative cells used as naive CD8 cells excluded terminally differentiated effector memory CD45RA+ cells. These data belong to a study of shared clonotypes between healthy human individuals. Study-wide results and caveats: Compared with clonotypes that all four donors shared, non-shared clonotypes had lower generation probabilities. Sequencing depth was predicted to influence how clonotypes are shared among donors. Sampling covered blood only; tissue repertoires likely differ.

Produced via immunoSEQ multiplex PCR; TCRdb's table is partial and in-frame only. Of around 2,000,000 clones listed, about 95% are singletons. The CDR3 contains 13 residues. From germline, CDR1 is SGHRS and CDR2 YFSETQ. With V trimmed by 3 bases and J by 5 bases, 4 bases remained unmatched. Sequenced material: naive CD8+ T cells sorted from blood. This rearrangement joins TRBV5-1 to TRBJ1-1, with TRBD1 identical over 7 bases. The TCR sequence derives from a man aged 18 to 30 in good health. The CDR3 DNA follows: TGCGCCAGCAGCTACACAGGGGAGACTGAAGCTTTCTTT. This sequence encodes CASSYTGETEAFF.